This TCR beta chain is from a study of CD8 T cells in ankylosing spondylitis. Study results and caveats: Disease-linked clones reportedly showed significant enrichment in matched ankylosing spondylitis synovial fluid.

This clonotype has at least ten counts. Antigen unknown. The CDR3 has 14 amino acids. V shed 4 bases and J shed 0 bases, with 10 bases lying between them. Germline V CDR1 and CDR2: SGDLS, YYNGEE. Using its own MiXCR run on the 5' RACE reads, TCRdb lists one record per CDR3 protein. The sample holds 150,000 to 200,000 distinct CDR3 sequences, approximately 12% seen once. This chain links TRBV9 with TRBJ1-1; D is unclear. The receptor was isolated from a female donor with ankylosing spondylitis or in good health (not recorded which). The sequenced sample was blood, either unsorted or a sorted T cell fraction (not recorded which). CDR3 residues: CASSSNIMNTEAFF. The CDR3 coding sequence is TGTGCCAGCAGCAGTAACATAATGAACACTGAAGCTTTCTTT.